A single sample gave rise to the 25 T cell receptor beta chains below, sequenced in a study of cytomegalovirus exposure and HLA in healthy donors. 13 Jbeta primers and 60 Vbeta primers were used for the PCR. Assay: immunoSEQ multiplex PCR; the TCRdb copy retains only in-frame clones and omits some. Of 160,000 or so clones detected, approximately 88% appear once; the ten largest clones hold 0.85%. The sequenced sample was PBMCs. These receptor sequences come from a woman aged 25-40 years in good health and CMV-seronegative.

The rearrangement uses TRBV9 and TRBJ2-1; D remains unclear. Germline CDR1 and CDR2: SGDLS and YYNGEE. CDR3 length: 12 amino acids. The V end lost 2 bases, the J end lost 3 bases, and 3 bases lay between the germline ends. The CDR3 protein is CASSVNYNEQFF. DNA for the CDR3: TGTGCCAGCAGCGTCAACTACAATGAGCAGTTCTTC.

The rearrangement joins TRBV7-9 to TRBJ2-1, with 8 positions matching TRBD1. Germline CDR1 is SEHNR and CDR2 is FQNEAQ (reference sequence). The CDR3 loop spans 16 amino acids. Losses at the gene ends were 1 base for V and 7 bases for J; bases not matched to a gene: 9. CDR3 DNA: TGTGCCAGCAGCTTAGAAACAGGGGGGCCGTATAATGAGCAGTTCTTC. This gives the protein CASSLETGGPYNEQFF.

This chain links TRBV7-2 with TRBJ2-5; a possible D gene is TRBD1 (5 bases). CDR1 SGHTA and CDR2 FQGNSA come from the germline V gene. Trimming took 1 base from V and 1 from J, leaving 10 bases between them. The CDR3 is 15 residues long. The CDR3 nucleotides read TGTGCCAGCAGCTTAGTGAGCAGGGCCCAAGAGACCCAGTACTTC. Its protein product is CASSLVSRAQETQYF.

The rearrangement joins TRBV5-6 to TRBJ2-1, with D hard to call. In germline, CDR1 is SGHDT, CDR2 YYEEEE. With 1 base removed from V and 3 bases from J, the gap between germline ends came to 11 bases. The CDR3 consists of 15 residues. CDR3 DNA sequence: TGTGCCAGCAGCTTGCGTCAGGTAGTCTACAATGAGCAGTTCTTC. It translates to CASSLRQVVYNEQFF.

The chain combines TRBV18 with TRBJ2-1; the match to TRBD1 covers 10 bases. After removal of 0 bases from V and 6 bases from J, the junction contained 2 bases not matched to a gene. This CDR3 region has 15 residues. Germline CDR1 reads KGHSH; CDR2 reads LQKENI. Written as DNA, the CDR3 is TGTGCCAGCTCACCACCGGGACAGGGGAGCAATGAGCAGTTCTTC. This translates into CASSPPGQGSNEQFF.

This clone was observed a single time. The junction differs from germline at one of its ends, possibly a read error. This chain uses TRBV6-5 with TRBJ1-1; possibly TRBD1 for D (6 bases). The CDR3 contains 14 residues. CDR1 MNHEY and CDR2 SVGAGI come from the germline V gene. For the CDR3, the DNA is TGTGCCAGCAGTTTCGGGGGGCCCAACAGTGAAGCTTTCTTT. Translating it yields CASSFGGPNSEAFF.

The V call is TRBV7-2, the J call TRBJ1-1, with D tentatively TRBD1 (5 bases). The germline V gene has CDR1 SGHTA and CDR2 FQGNSA. V dropped 4 bases and J dropped 1 base, with 13 bases sitting between them. The CDR3 spans 15 residues. In DNA form, the CDR3 reads TGTGCCAGCAGCTCCCTGGGGGGAGGGAACACTGAAGCTTTCTTT. Translating it yields CASSSLGGGNTEAFF.

This sequence joins TRBV11-2 and TRBJ1-1; 10 positions agree with TRBD1. CDR3 length: 14 residues. Germline CDR1 is SGHAT and CDR2 is FQNNGV. Losses at the gene ends were 2 bases for V and 7 bases for J; bases not matched to a gene: 4. CDR3 region: CASSLKDRGLEAFF. CDR3 DNA sequence: TGTGCCAGCAGCTTAAAAGACAGGGGGCTTGAAGCTTTCTTT.

The chain joins TRBV5-4 to TRBJ2-7; weak D call: TRBD2 (6 bases). This CDR3 is 14 amino acids long. Looked up from germline, CDR1 is SGHNT and CDR2 is YYREEE (reference sequence). V shed 3 bases and J shed 3 bases, with 13 bases lying between them. The CDR3 reads CASSSGLLNYEQYF. Here the CDR3 DNA reads TGTGCCAGCAGCTCGGGACTGCTAAACTACGAGCAGTACTTC.

The chain is built from TRBV7-7 and TRBJ1-3; a weak D match, TRBD1 (6 bases). Per the germline V gene, CDR1 is SSHAT and CDR2 is FNYEAQ (reference sequence). V gave up 5 bases and J gave up 0 bases, with 17 bases separating them. This CDR3 is 17 amino acids long. The CDR3 region has the DNA TGTGCCAGCAGCAGAGGACAGCCACATTCCTCTGGAAACACCATATATTTT. The encoded protein is CASSRGQPHSSGNTIYF.

This chain links TRBV9 with TRBJ2-3; 13 bases line up with TRBD2. The CDR3 runs to 16 residues. The germline V gene has CDR1 SGDLS and CDR2 YYNGEE. V lost 0 bases, J lost 5 bases, and 3 bases stayed unmatched. CDR3 nucleotides: TGTGCCAGCAGCGTAGCTGGACTAGCGGGAGTAGATACGCAGTATTTT. This translates into CASSVAGLAGVDTQYF.

J is TRBJ2-3 and V is TRBV6-5; 8 bases match TRBD2. CDR1 and CDR2 from the germline V gene are MNHEY and SVGAGI. The CDR3 sequence is 16 residues long. J gave up 2 bases and V 2 bases, and 6 bases lay outside the gene matches. The CDR3 region has the DNA TGTGCCAGCAGTTACACCAGCGGGGGTGACACAGATACGCAGTATTTT. Its translation: CASSYTSGGDTDTQYF.

The chain couples TRBV27 to TRBJ2-5, with 7 bases matching TRBD2. V was clipped by 10 bases and J by 11 bases; unmatched bases: 7. The CDR3 contains 10 residues. Looked up from germline, CDR1 is MNHEY and CDR2 is SMNVEV (reference sequence). The CDR3 DNA is TGTGCCACCCAGGGAGGGGAGCAGTACTTC. It yields the protein CATQGGEQYF.

The V call is TRBV18, the J call TRBJ1-3; 7 bases match TRBD1. Unmatched junction bases numbered 0, after V lost 4 bases and J lost 0 bases. Germline V CDR1 and CDR2: KGHSH, LQKENI. This CDR3 has 14 residues. CDR3 sequence (DNA): TGTGCCAGCTCACGGGACAGCTCTGGAAACACCATATATTTT. This encodes CASSRDSSGNTIYF.

The chain links TRBV27 to TRBJ2-2, with 7 nucleotides matching TRBD1. V was clipped by 7 bases and J by 7 bases; unmatched bases: 6. This CDR3 comprises 13 residues. From germline, CDR1 is MNHEY and CDR2 SMNVEV (reference sequence). The CDR3 reads CASKVQGNGELFF. In nucleotides, the CDR3 is TGTGCCAGCAAGGTACAGGGGAACGGGGAGCTGTTTTTT.

The rearrangement uses TRBV9 and TRBJ2-3; tentative D call: TRBD2 (5 bases). CDR1 and CDR2 (germline): SGDLS, YYNGEE. The CDR3 is made up of 15 amino acids. Between the trimmed V and J ends, which lost 7 bases and 0 bases, there was a span of 15 bases. The CDR3, as DNA: TGTGCCAGCGGGTGGCATGGCGGGAGCACAGATACGCAGTATTTT. Amino acid sequence: CASGWHGGSTDTQYF. Supplemented by reference TRBV9 and TRBJ2-3, the full variable domain reads DSGVTQTPKHLITATGQRVTLRCSPRSGDLSVYWYQQSLDQGLQFLIQYYNGEERAKGNILERFSAQQFPDLHSELNLSSLELGDSALYFCASGWHGGSTDTQYFGPGTRLTVL.

The chain employs TRBV5-6 and TRBJ2-7; 11 bases fit TRBD2. Per the germline V gene, CDR1 is SGHDT and CDR2 is YYEEEE. V lost 3 bases to trimming and J lost 3 bases; unmatched junction nucleotides: 8. This CDR3 has 16 amino acids. CDR3 residues: CASSSLLAGAYYEQYF. CDR3 coding DNA: TGTGCCAGCAGCTCGCTACTAGCGGGGGCTTACTACGAGCAGTACTTC.

This clone appeared once. The chain has TRBV11-2 and TRBJ2-7; D uncertain. This CDR3 contains 14 residues. Trimming removed 3 bases at V and 0 bases at J, with 9 bases between. Germline V gene data show CDR1 as SGHAT and CDR2 as FQNNGV. The CDR3 protein is CASSFYLSSYEQYF. The CDR3 DNA sequence: TGTGCCAGCAGCTTTTACCTATCCTCCTACGAGCAGTACTTC.

The chain recombines TRBV7-2 with TRBJ2-5, with a tentative D call TRBD2 (7 bases). V was cut by 5 bases and J by 4 bases, with 23 bases left in between. This CDR3 spans 17 amino acids. Per germline, CDR1 SGHTA and CDR2 FQGNSA. DNA for the CDR3: TGTGCCAGCAGCGCAACCCGAGGGGGGGCTGGACGAGAGACCCAGTACTTC. As protein: CASSATRGGAGRETQYF.

The V and J genes are TRBV7-8 and TRBJ2-5; perhaps TRBD1 as D (6 bases). Trimming stripped 1 base from V and 5 bases from J, with 17 bases between. The CDR3 is 16 amino acids. Germline CDR1 reads SGHVS; CDR2 reads FQNEAQ. CDR3 region: CASSLVSQGGRETQYF. CDR3 DNA sequence: TGTGCCAGCAGCTTAGTTTCACAGGGCGGTAGGGAGACCCAGTACTTC.

The chain combines TRBV6-1 with TRBJ2-5; TRBD2 aligns across 13 bases. J lost 5 bases, V lost 6 bases, and 6 bases had no gene match. The V gene's germline CDR1 is MNHNS and CDR2 SASEGT. The CDR3 is made up of 15 amino acids. CDR3 nucleotides: TGTGCCAGCAGCGGCGGACTAGCGGGAGTCGAGACCCAGTACTTC. Its protein product is CASSGGLAGVETQYF.

The CDR3 bases are TGTGCCAGCAGCCCGGGGGACGGCTACGAGCAGTACTTC. Protein: CASSPGDGYEQYF. V is TRBV5-4 and J is TRBJ2-7, with D possibly TRBD2 on 6 matching bases. Germline CDR1 SGHNT, CDR2 YYREEE (reference sequence). V shed 4 bases and J shed 3 bases, with 11 bases lying between them. There are 13 residues in the CDR3.

CDR3 in amino acids: CASKPGLAGYEQYF. CDR3 in DNA: TGCGCCAGCAAACCGGGACTAGCGGGTTACGAGCAGTACTTC. V usage is TRBV5-1 and J usage is TRBJ2-7; 12 bases fit TRBD2. After removal of 6 bases from V and 4 bases from J, the junction contained 5 bases not matched to a gene. The CDR3 loop spans 14 amino acids. Per germline, CDR1 SGHRS and CDR2 YFSETQ.

This chain joins TRBV7-8 and TRBJ1-5; D might be TRBD1 (5 bases). The CDR3 consists of 15 residues. The ends were cut back, 5 bases at V and 3 bases at J, with 14 bases in the middle. Germline assignment: CDR1 SGHVS and CDR2 FQNEAQ. In DNA, the CDR3 is TGTGCCAGCAGCCCCAGGGAGGGATTCAATCAGCCCCAGCATTTT. It is translated as CASSPREGFNQPQHF.

This clone was seen once. This chain connects TRBV7-8 to TRBJ2-7; 9 bases agree with TRBD2. V lost 3 bases, J lost 3 bases, and 12 bases stayed unmatched. Germline CDR1 is SGHVS and CDR2 is FQNEAQ. The CDR3 is made up of 17 amino acids. The CDR3 reads CASSFPSGASGDYEQYF. CDR3 nucleotide sequence: TGTGCCAGCAGCTTCCCTTCGGGCGCTAGCGGGGACTACGAGCAGTACTTC.